This TCR beta chain derives from a study of early T cells in non-severe SARS-CoV-2 infection. MiXCR, run by TCRdb on the 5' RACE reads, gives a single entry per CDR3 protein. The profile covers 90,000 to 130,000 distinct CDR3 sequences, with 9% to 14% appearing a single time and approximately 3.1% taken by the ten largest. Deletions cut 0 bases from V and 0 bases from J, with 15 bases between. The CDR3 is 17 residues long. CDR1 and CDR2 from the germline V gene are SGHVS and FQNEAQ. This clonotype occurred many times. Sequenced input: whole blood. The origin of this receptor is an adult who was a healthcare worker with PCR-confirmed SARS-CoV-2 infection or an uninfected control (not recorded which). The gene calls are TRBV7-8 and TRBJ2-7; possibly TRBD2 for D (6 bases). The CDR3 bases are TGTGCCAGCAGCTTAGCGCAGGTGGCGGGGAGCTCCTACGAGCAGTACTTC. It encodes CASSLAQVAGSSYEQYF.